The T cell receptor (beta chain) described here comes from a study of cytomegalovirus exposure and HLA in healthy donors (dated by TCRdb to the late 2010s). About the study as a whole: In an earlier analysis of 587 of the donors, under 300 Gb of sequence data and 95 million to 130 million unique TCR beta sequences from approximately 180 million T cells were reported. Roughly 320 gigabases of sequencing data and around 85 million unique TCR sequences made up an early release that covered roughly 670 HLA-typed donors. Of the approximately 400 genotyped donors, approximately 81% were placed in the genetic ancestry cluster associated with self-reported Caucasian donors. The study aimed to test whether cataloging public T cell receptors could reveal signatures of past pathogen exposure. The study profiled the T cell repertoires of about 640 subjects by immunosequencing and related them to cytomegalovirus serostatus. Along with the approximately 650-subject first cohort, a separate validation cohort of 120 different subjects was used. High-throughput TCR immunosequencing, statistical association of individual TCRs with disease status, and machine learning were combined to predict cytomegalovirus infection status. To study patterns of TCR occurrence, a later analysis re-analyzed previously published TCR beta repertoires from more than 550 donors and added high-resolution HLA genotyping. In the later analysis, no new phenotypic data were used to find candidate immune exposures; instead, reliance was placed on TCR beta sequences and their occurrence across donors. In an earlier analysis of 500 to 650 of the donors, high-throughput TCR beta sequencing was used to judge whether each TCR beta V gene segment behaved as functional or pseudogenic. Donor age, sex, ethnicity and CMV serostatus were compiled alongside the repertoire data. Genome-wide SNP genotypes for about three fifths of the roughly 670 donors were used in a later genetic analysis, which treated that subset as a discovery cohort. Every discovery cohort repertoire had been produced on one sequencing platform. Both class I and class II loci were covered by HLA typing, at four-digit resolution. The number of donors typed differed by locus, with about 629-630 for A, B, C, DRB1 and DQB1, around 520 for DQA1, 606 for DPA1, and some 440 for DPB1. Because of strong linkage in the cohort, four to six DR-DQ haplotypes were treated as single units for association and clustering. Across about 370 genotyped donors of the cohort, an average of roughly 250,000 unique TCR beta nucleotide sequences per donor were sequenced, and 15% to 20% of those sequences were non-productive. Findings and caveats that apply to the study as a whole: A later analysis reported that several top co-occurrence clusters appeared linked to parvovirus B19, influenza, CMV and Epstein-Barr virus. A group of highly shared sequence variants was considered likely to be a technical artifact of the sequencing pipeline. In a later analysis, most CMV-associated TCR beta chains were found to appear HLA-restricted, with HLA associations seemingly driven largely by CMV exposure. Correlated functional status among segregating V segments might be attributable to linkage disequilibrium, but an unknown experimental factor could not be ruled out. Most TCR sequences were seen in very few donors, while some public TCRs were found in many individuals. In a later genetic analysis, fewer N-insertions in productive TCRs were reported among donors in an Asian-associated ancestry cluster than the roughly 710-donor mean. In vitro tests confirmed that a few of the cytomegalovirus-associated TCR beta chains recognize cytomegalovirus antigens. The classifier was reported to diagnose cytomegalovirus status with high specificity and sensitivity in both the original and validation cohorts. A later analysis found that TCR association rates varied across HLA loci, with DRB1 alleles showing the most associated TCRs and HLA-C alleles the fewest. Some IMGT-functional V segments, including TRBV6-2 and TRBV6-3, could not be distinguished by the 87-base-pair reads and were therefore excluded. The study listed 170 or so TCR beta chains as associated with cytomegalovirus. In a later analysis, HLA-associated TCR beta chains showed more clonal expansion and lower generation probabilities than non-associated chains that were equally common. A further reported finding was that TCR beta sequences accurately predicted the HLA-A and HLA-B alleles for most subjects in the first cohort. Broadly in line with IMGT annotations, most TCR beta V segments showed up in productive rearrangements about 87% or about 30% of the time in an earlier analysis of around 550 of the donors. The presence/absence analyses assumed that sequencing depth was roughly uniform across donors, and that assumption may not be true. In this cohort, only TCR beta chains were sequenced, and detectable features were limited by the absence of alpha or paired-chain data. Immune exposure information for the cohort was limited to CMV serostatus. V-gene and J-gene trimming of TCR beta chains was associated with a missense DCLRE1C variant in a later genetic analysis, and the association was replicated in an independent cohort. The earlier analysis of about 600 of the donors excluded some 16 rarely observed V segments, including chromosome 9 orphons, because counts were too low. Assigning TCR associations to individual alleles was difficult when HLA alleles, especially DR and DQ, strongly co-occurred. A later analysis associated 15,000 to 20,000 TCR beta sequences with specific HLA alleles at a false discovery rate of 0.05. Because HLA typing was unavailable for some donors at each locus, only the typed subset was used in association tests. The authors suggested that the approach could potentially be generalized to other disease states and immunological phenotypes.

Library construction relied on the immunoSEQ multiplex PCR assay. A mixture of 60 forward primers for TCR Vbeta segments and 13 reverse primers for TCR Jbeta segments was used in the multiplex PCR. The CDR3 region of rearranged TCR beta genes was amplified from genomic DNA by a multiplex PCR assay. On the Illumina HiSeq System, the amplified TCR beta libraries were sequenced as 87-base-pair reads. The original pipeline was this. Across the 600 to 700 repertoires, a later analysis counted 80 million or so unique TCR beta chains, about 10 million of which were shared by at least two donors. To remove PCR and sequencing errors, raw reads were error-corrected and collapsed into unique sequences using a nearest-neighbor algorithm that merged closely related sequences. To assign V, D and J gene segments, CDR3 sequences were aligned to IMGT reference sequences. Each retained sequence needed at least a six-nucleotide match to both a V gene segment and a J gene segment. Rearrangements were classified as productive when the CDR3 lacked stop codons and remained in frame with V and J, and all other rearrangements were classified as non-productive. CDR3 was defined by IMGT convention, running from the second conserved V-encoded cysteine to the conserved J-encoded phenylalanine. The earlier analysis of roughly 590 of the donors excluded any sequence lacking an unambiguous match to a single V gene segment. In an earlier analysis of some 590 of the donors, V segments were called functional above 56.7% productive rearrangements and were called segregating when the between-donor standard deviation exceeded 5%. A statistical classification framework was developed to diagnose cytomegalovirus status using the catalog of TCR beta chain sequences. In a later analysis, V and J genes were assigned by comparing TCR nucleotide sequences against IMGT/GENE-DB human TR gene sequences. In a later analysis, CDR3 sequences and most-parsimonious VDJ recombination scenarios were assigned using the TCRdist pipeline. In a later analysis, each TCR beta chain was defined by its CDR3 amino acid sequence together with its V-gene family, and reads without a unique V-gene family were excluded. To address suspected cross-contamination and a sequencing artifact, a later analysis removed a few hundred highly shared, low-generation-probability nucleotide sequences. A later analysis calculated a clonal expansion index for each public chain from normalized within-repertoire ranks of inferred template counts. Generation probabilities in a later analysis came from a VDJ recombination model fitted to out-of-frame rearrangements, and those results were checked against IGoR. In a later analysis, hypergeometric tests were used to score TCR-TCR, TCR-HLA and TCR-CMV co-occurrence, with a repertoire-size bias correction applied to TCR pairs. False discovery rates were estimated in a later analysis by permuting HLA or CMV assignments 20 times. In a later analysis, co-occurring TCRs were grouped using DBSCAN, and TCRdist sequence similarity was added for clustering within HLA-allele-positive subsets. Repertoires with fewer than 30,000 or more than 120,000 public chains were left out of co-occurrence clustering, as were about five repertoires with anomalous nucleotide sharing. This is the immuneACCESS table as TCRdb keeps it, with only in-frame sequences that have V and J called. A part of the clones is gone; compared with another copy, unresolved V genes explain less than half, and the rest is unexplained. The D gene and trimming were derived from the DNA, and the V and J assignments and clone size from that table. Here the sample has under 85,000 clones; about 70% occur a single time. The ten largest clones take up roughly 3.5% of the sample.

In regard to this clone: No cognate antigen has been identified for it. No per-base quality is available; no much larger clone lies one base away.

The cohort comprised some 730 healthy bone marrow donors. All cohort members were sampled while nominally healthy, although unrecorded immune exposures were likely present. The donor was CMV seronegative and was included in the group of over 300 seronegative cohort members. Every donor gave a peripheral blood sample, and the peripheral blood mononuclear cells from that sample were used for TCR beta sequencing. The Qiagen DNeasy Blood Extraction Kit was used to extract genomic DNA from the blood cell samples. V sheds 1 base and J sheds 6 bases, leaving 19 bases between their ends. From a lookup of the germline V gene (reference sequence), CDR1 and CDR2 are SEHNR and FQNEAQ. The CDR3 sequence holds 17 residues, the cysteine and phenylalanine included. Only the CDR3 DNA stays, 51 bases, in frame from base 1.

Source material: PBMCs. The rearranged chain carries TRBV7-9 and TRBJ1-5, with the D gene call left open. This receptor was obtained from a man younger than 35 in good health and CMV-seronegative. The bases read TGTGCCAGCAGCTTAGTAGTGGGTTCAGGAAATTTTCAGCCCCAGCATTTT. It is translated as CASSLVVGSGNFQPQHF.